This passage covers 17 T cell receptor beta chains from one sample sequenced in a study of shared clonotypes between healthy human individuals. The protocol was immunoSEQ multiplex PCR, while the TCRdb copy is restricted to in-frame clones and leaves out a portion. The sample consists of approximately 2,300,000 clones, 85% to 95% of them appearing once. The sequencing input was naive CD4+ T cells from PBMCs. Documented subset: CD45RA+ positively selected. All receptors come from a man aged 18 to 35 in good health. Some clones in this sample may be carry-over from other donors' samples.

The chain is built from TRBV27 and TRBJ1-5; 10 bases are a match to TRBD1. CDR1 is MNHEY, CDR2 SMNVEV, per germline (reference sequence). This CDR3 comprises 16 residues. V lost 0 bases to trimming and J lost 2 bases; unmatched junction nucleotides: 1. CDR3 nucleotides: TGTGCCAGCAGTTTATCGGGGACAGGGGGCAATCAGCCCCAGCATTTT. Encoded protein: CASSLSGTGGNQPQHF.

The chain is built from TRBV7-2 and TRBJ2-7, with TRBD2 as a possible D gene (6 bases). The CDR3 length is 15 residues. In germline, CDR1 is SGHTA, CDR2 FQGNSA. The V end was cut by 0 bases, the J end by 5 bases, with 14 bases between. For the CDR3, the DNA is TGTGCCAGCAGCTTAGCTGTGTTAGCGGCCAACGAGCAGTACTTC. Translating gives CASSLAVLAANEQYF.

The gene calls are TRBV6-5 and TRBJ2-5; tentative D call: TRBD1 (5 bases). Germline V gene data show CDR1 as MNHEY and CDR2 as SVGAGI. The V end was cut by 2 bases, the J end by 10 bases, with 14 bases between. The CDR3 covers 13 residues. This CDR3 reads CASSYGVAQGQYF. The CDR3 nucleotides are TGTGCCAGCAGTTACGGAGTGGCTCAGGGCCAGTACTTC.

The chain recombines TRBV6-1 with TRBJ1-2; D gene uncertain. The V gene lost 0 bases and the J gene lost 7 bases, with 15 bases spanning the gap. The germline CDR1 and CDR2 sequences are MNHNS and SASEGT. The CDR3 totals 15 residues. CDR3 region: CASSEAGSFPSGYTF. CDR3 in DNA: TGTGCCAGCAGTGAAGCTGGCAGCTTCCCAAGTGGCTACACCTTC.

The chain is built from TRBV6-5 and TRBJ2-7; possibly TRBD1 or TRBD2 for D (7 bases each). The length of the CDR3 is 14 residues. The V gene lost 4 bases and the J gene lost 3 bases, with 13 bases spanning the gap. CDR1 is MNHEY, CDR2 SVGAGI, per germline. The CDR3 nucleotides read TGTGCCAGCAGTTTGGCAGGGGGGGGCTACGAGCAGTACTTC. This translates into CASSLAGGGYEQYF.

This clone is a singleton in its sample. The V gene is TRBV5-1, the J gene TRBJ2-5; unclear D gene. This CDR3 comprises 14 residues. V dropped 3 bases and J dropped 5 bases, with 14 bases sitting between them. Germline V gives CDR1 SGHRS, CDR2 YFSETQ. Written as DNA, the CDR3 is TGCGCCAGCAGCTCGGGCCCTATGGGGGAGACCCAGTACTTC. Its translation: CASSSGPMGETQYF.

The chain joins TRBV7-9 to TRBJ2-1; D is uncertain. Germline loops: CDR1 SEHNR, CDR2 FQNEAQ (reference sequence). Trimming left V 5 bases short and J 2 bases short, with 13 bases between. The CDR3 sequence is 15 residues long. The DNA for the CDR3 is TGTGCCAGCAGCCACTTGGGGAATACCTACAATGAGCAGTTCTTC. Its protein is CASSHLGNTYNEQFF. Together with reference TRBV7-9 and TRBJ2-1, the CDR3 gives the full variable domain: DTGVSQNPRHKITKRGQNVTFRCDPISEHNRLYWYRQTLGQGPEFLTYFQNEAQLEKSRLLSDRFSAERPKGSFSTLEIQRTEQGDSAMYLCASSHLGNTYNEQFFGPGTRLTVL.

The rearrangement uses TRBV7-9 and TRBJ2-3, with a possible D match to TRBD1 (6 bases). The CDR3 extends over 18 amino acids. Germline CDR1 is SEHNR and CDR2 is FQNEAQ (reference sequence). Trimming stripped 4 bases from V and 0 bases from J, with 20 bases between. Written as DNA, the CDR3 is TGTGCCAGCAGCTCTTCGTCCCTAAGGACAGTAAGCACAGATACGCAGTATTTT. Translated: CASSSSSLRTVSTDTQYF.

The V and J genes are TRBV7-7 and TRBJ1-4, with 8 nucleotides matching TRBD1. This CDR3 has 13 residues. V lost 5 bases, J lost 8 bases, and 4 bases stayed unmatched. In germline, CDR1 is SSHAT, CDR2 FNYEAQ (reference sequence). CDR3 bases: TGTGCCAGCAGCCGGACAGGGACGGAAAAACTGTTTTTT. Translated, it gives CASSRTGTEKLFF.

This clone has more than one count but fewer than ten. The chain uses TRBV20-1 and TRBJ1-1; D is possibly TRBD1 (6 bases). Germline V CDR1 and CDR2: DFQATT, SNEGSKA (reference sequence). Trimming stripped 5 bases from V and 6 bases from J, with 10 bases between. This CDR3 is built from 11 residues. CDR3 sequence: CSAVRTAEAFF. The CDR3, as DNA: TGCAGTGCTGTCAGGACAGCTGAAGCTTTCTTT.

CDR3 residues: CASSYSGGFSYEQYF. CDR3 bases: TGTGCCAGCAGTTACTCAGGGGGCTTCTCCTACGAGCAGTACTTC. This chain links TRBV6-6 with TRBJ2-7, with 7 bases lining up with TRBD1. Germline-derived CDR1 and CDR2 are MNHNY and SVGAGI (reference sequence). The CDR3 covers 15 residues. The V and J ends lost 0 bases and 0 bases, in that order; junction bases with no gene match: 2.

This clone showed up just once. DNA for the CDR3: TGTGCCAGCAGTGCATCAGGGAGGCGAACCTTGGCTAATGAAAAACTGTTTTTT. This encodes CASSASGRRTLANEKLFF. This sequence joins TRBV6-1 and TRBJ1-4, with a weak D call TRBD1 (5 bases). The V gene's germline CDR1 is MNHNS and CDR2 SASEGT. The germline V and J ends were trimmed by 4 bases and 3 bases, with 21 bases remaining between them. The CDR3 runs 18 residues.

This clone occurred once. This sequence joins TRBV27 and TRBJ2-7, with D unresolved. The CDR3 runs 14 residues. Germline CDR1 MNHEY, CDR2 SMNVEV (reference sequence). V was shortened by 1 base and J by 4 bases, with 11 bases between the two germline ends. The CDR3 DNA reads TGTGCCAGCAGTTTATTAGGAGATAGGTACGAGCAGTACTTC. Translation gives CASSLLGDRYEQYF.

The chain couples TRBV9 to TRBJ2-2, with no clear D. V was clipped by 0 bases and J by 2 bases, with 5 bases between them. Germline V lookup: CDR1 SGDLS, CDR2 YYNGEE. The CDR3 is 14 residues long. The DNA for the CDR3 is TGTGCCAGCAGCGTAGATCTTAACACCGGGGAGCTGTTTTTT. Translation gives CASSVDLNTGELFF.

In regard to this clone: In the same sample, other DNA sequences code for this CDR3. The chain combines TRBV9 with TRBJ2-7; D ambiguous. The CDR3 covers 15 residues. The germline V and J ends were trimmed by 0 bases and 0 bases, with 10 bases remaining between them. Germline V CDR1 and CDR2: SGDLS, YYNGEE. CDR3 sequence reads: CASSVGATSSYEQYF. In DNA form, the CDR3 reads TGTGCCAGCAGCGTAGGGGCGACAAGCTCCTACGAGCAGTACTTC.

A single count supports this clone. The rearrangement links TRBV11-1 to TRBJ1-5; D is uncertain. Germline V gives CDR1 SGHAT, CDR2 FQDESV (reference sequence). V shed 5 bases and J shed 7 bases, with 12 bases lying between them. CDR3 length equals 13 residues. CDR3: CASSPDIAQPQHF. CDR3 bases: TGTGCCAGCAGCCCTGACATCGCGCAGCCCCAGCATTTT. Using reference TRBV11-1 and TRBJ1-5 for the parts outside the CDR3, the full variable domain is EAEVAQSPRYKITEKSQAVAFWCDPISGHATLYWYRQILGQGPELLVQFQDESVVDDSQLPKDRFSAERLKGVDSTLKIQPAELGDSAMYLCASSPDIAQPQHFGDGTRLSIL.

The chain carries TRBV5-1 and TRBJ1-2; tentative D call: TRBD1 (6 bases). The CDR3 has 14 residues. CDR1 and CDR2 from the germline V gene are SGHRS and YFSETQ. The ends were cut back, 3 bases at V and 8 bases at J, with 17 bases in the middle. The CDR3 DNA reads as TGCGCCAGCAGCTCGGGGACAAGTCAGTCCGGCTACACCTTC. This translates into CASSSGTSQSGYTF.